The rows below give T cell receptor beta chains drawn from one sample of a study of early T cells in non-severe SARS-CoV-2 infection. TCRdb analysed the 5' RACE reads with MiXCR anew, one entry per CDR3 protein. Of about 89,000 distinct CDR3 sequences in the sample, approximately 16% were seen once. The sequencing here drew on whole blood, taken at baseline. These receptors were taken from an adult who was a healthcare worker with PCR-confirmed SARS-CoV-2 infection or an uninfected control (not recorded which). Each CDR3 is given with its conserved first and last residue. A D gene is named only where the DNA matches it firmly. Size is stated for part of the rows, as once, few or many counts, or as a class when the clone is expanded.

abundance	v_gene	j_gene	d_gene	CDR3nt	CDR3aa
.	TRBV11-2	TRBJ2-2	TRBD2	TGTGCCAGCCTCCGGCTAGCGGGGGACACCGGGGAGCTGTTTTTT	CASLRLAGDTGELFF
.	TRBV27	TRBJ2-3	TRBD2	TGTGCCAGCAGGTGGACTAGCGGGACAGATACGCAGTATTTT	CASRWTSGTDTQYF
.	TRBV19	TRBJ1-1	.	TGTGCCAGTAGTCTGGGGGCGAGGACTGAAGCTTTCTTT	CASSLGARTEAFF
.	TRBV28	TRBJ2-7	.	TGTGCCAGCAGCCGCCCGCGCCCGACCACCGAGCAGTACTTC	CASSRPRPTTEQYF
.	TRBV12-3/TRBV12-4	TRBJ2-7	TRBD1	TGTGCCAGCAGGAATTCGGGACAGGGTGACGAGCAGTACTTC	CASRNSGQGDEQYF
.	TRBV10-3	TRBJ2-5	TRBD2	TGTGCCATCAGTGGGTCTTCTAGCGGGAGGGCGGAGACCCAGTACTTC	CAISGSSSGRAETQYF
few	TRBV20-1	TRBJ1-2	.	TGCAGTGCTAGTCTGACGGCGGGCTATGGCTACACCTTC	CSASLTAGYGYTF
.	TRBV24-1	TRBJ2-7	.	TGTGCCACCAGTGATTTGCCGACCCCGACTCCCTACGAGCAGTACTTC	CATSDLPTPTPYEQYF
many	TRBV20-1	TRBJ2-7	.	TGCAGTGCTACACTGCGCTACGAGCAGTACTTC	CSATLRYEQYF
.	TRBV14	TRBJ1-1	TRBD1	TGTGCCAGCAGCCAGCAGGGGGGGACTGAAGCTTTCTTT	CASSQQGGTEAFF